One sample yielded the 4 T cell receptor beta chains listed below, sequenced in a study of OX40 agonist ivuxolimab in advanced cancers. The table came from immunoSEQ multiplex PCR; TCRdb's copy has only in-frame clones and leaves some out. Of 70,000 to 90,000 clones listed, 70% to 85% are singletons. The sequenced sample was CD4+ or CD8+ T cells sorted from blood, obtained in a trial of the OX40 agonist ivuxolimab. These receptors all come from an adult with an advanced solid tumor such as melanoma, head and neck, liver or kidney cancer.

This clone was seen only a few times. The chain is built from TRBV27 and TRBJ1-2; unclear D gene. Trimming took off 2 bases at V and 0 bases at J, with 10 bases between the two ends. The CDR3 is 15 residues long. Germline V gene lookup returns CDR1 MNHEY and CDR2 SMNVEV (reference sequence). This CDR3 reads CASSLKQVANYGYTF. The CDR3 DNA reads as TGTGCCAGCAGTTTAAAGCAGGTAGCTAACTATGGCTACACCTTC.

The rearrangement links TRBV7-9 to TRBJ1-4; D not resolved. This CDR3 is 13 amino acids long. The V end was cut by 5 bases, the J end by 10 bases, with 14 bases between. The germline gives CDR1 SEHNR, CDR2 FQNEAQ (reference sequence). CDR3: CASSPNSFGKLFF. The CDR3 coding sequence is TGTGCCAGCAGCCCGAATTCTTTTGGAAAACTGTTTTTT.

J is TRBJ2-7 and V is TRBV9, with a tentative D call TRBD2 (5 bases). This CDR3 is built from 16 residues. Trimming cost V 3 bases and J 1 base, with 17 bases left between them. The germline V gene has CDR1 SGDLS and CDR2 YYNGEE. DNA of the CDR3: TGTGCCAGCAGCGGTGGAGGTGGCAGCAGTTCCTACGAGCAGTACTTC. It codes for CASSGGGGSSSYEQYF.

This rearrangement joins TRBV6-6 to TRBJ1-5, with TRBD1 as a possible D gene (6 bases). The ends were cut back, 5 bases at V and 4 bases at J, with 12 bases in the middle. The CDR3 totals 14 residues. Germline values: CDR1 MNHNY, CDR2 SVGAGI (reference sequence). CDR3 DNA: TGTGCCAGCAGTCGCTCACAGGGTAATCAGCCCCAGCATTTT. It yields the protein CASSRSQGNQPQHF.